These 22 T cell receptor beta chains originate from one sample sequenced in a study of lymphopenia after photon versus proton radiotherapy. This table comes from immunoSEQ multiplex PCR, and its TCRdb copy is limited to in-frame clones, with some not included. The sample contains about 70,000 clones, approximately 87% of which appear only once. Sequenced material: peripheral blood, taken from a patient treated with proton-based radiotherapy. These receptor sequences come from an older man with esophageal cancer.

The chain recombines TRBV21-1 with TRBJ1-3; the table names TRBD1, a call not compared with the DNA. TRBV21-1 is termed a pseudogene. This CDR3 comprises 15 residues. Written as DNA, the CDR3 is TGTGCCAGCAGCAAACGGGACAGGGCGGTAAACACCATATATTTT. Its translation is CASSKRDRAVNTIYF.

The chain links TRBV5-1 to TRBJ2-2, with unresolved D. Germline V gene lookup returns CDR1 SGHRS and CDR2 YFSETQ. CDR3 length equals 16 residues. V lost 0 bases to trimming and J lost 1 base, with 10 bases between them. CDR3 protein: CASSLEARKNTGELFF. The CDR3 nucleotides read TGCGCCAGCAGCTTGGAAGCCAGGAAGAACACCGGGGAGCTGTTTTTT. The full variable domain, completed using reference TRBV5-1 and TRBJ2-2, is KAGVTQTPRYLIKTRGQQVTLSCSPISGHRSVSWYQQTPGQGLQFLFEYFSETQRNKGNFPGRFSGRQFSNSRSEMNVSTLELGDSALYLCASSLEARKNTGELFFGEGSRLTVL.

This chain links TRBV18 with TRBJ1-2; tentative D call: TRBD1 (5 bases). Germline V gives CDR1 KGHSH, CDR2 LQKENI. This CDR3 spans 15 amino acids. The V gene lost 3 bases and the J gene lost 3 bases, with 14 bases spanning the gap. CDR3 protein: CASSPSGATDYGYTF. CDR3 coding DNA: TGTGCCAGCTCACCTTCCGGGGCGACGGACTATGGCTACACCTTC.

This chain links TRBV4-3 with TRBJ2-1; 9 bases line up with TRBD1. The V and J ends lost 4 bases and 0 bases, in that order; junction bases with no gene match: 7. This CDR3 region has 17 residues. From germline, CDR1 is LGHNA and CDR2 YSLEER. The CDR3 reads CASSLSGTGYSYNEQFF. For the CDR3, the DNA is TGCGCCAGCAGCCTCTCCGGGACAGGGTACTCCTACAATGAGCAGTTCTTC.

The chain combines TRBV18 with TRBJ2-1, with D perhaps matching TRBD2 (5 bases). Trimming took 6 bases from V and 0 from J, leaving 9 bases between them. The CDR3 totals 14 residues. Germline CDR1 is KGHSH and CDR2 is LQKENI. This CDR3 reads CASSGVVSYNEQFF. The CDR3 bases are TGTGCCAGCTCCGGGGTAGTCTCCTACAATGAGCAGTTCTTC.

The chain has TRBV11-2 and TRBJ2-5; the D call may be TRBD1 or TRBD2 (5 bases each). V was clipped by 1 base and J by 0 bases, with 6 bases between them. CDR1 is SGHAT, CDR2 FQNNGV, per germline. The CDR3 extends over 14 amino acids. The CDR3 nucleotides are TGTGCCAGCAGCTTAGGGGGGTACCAAGAGACCCAGTACTTC. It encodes CASSLGGYQETQYF.

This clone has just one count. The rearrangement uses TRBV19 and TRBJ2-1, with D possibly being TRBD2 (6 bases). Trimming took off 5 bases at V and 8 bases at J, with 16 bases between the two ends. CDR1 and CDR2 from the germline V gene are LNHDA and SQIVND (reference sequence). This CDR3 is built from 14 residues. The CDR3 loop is CASSRGSTGYEQFF. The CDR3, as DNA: TGTGCCAGTAGTCGGGGGAGCACCGGCTATGAGCAGTTCTTC. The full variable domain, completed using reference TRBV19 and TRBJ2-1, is DGGITQSPKYLFRKEGQNVTLSCEQNLNHDAMYWYRQDPGQGLRLIYYSQIVNDFQKGDIAEGYSVSREKKESFPLTVTSAQKNPTAFYLCASSRGSTGYEQFFGPGTRLTVL.

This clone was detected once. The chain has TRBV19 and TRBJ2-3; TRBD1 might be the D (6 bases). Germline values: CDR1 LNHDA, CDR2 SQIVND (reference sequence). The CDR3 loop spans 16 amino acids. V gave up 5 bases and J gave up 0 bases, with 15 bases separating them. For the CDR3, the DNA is TGTGCCAGTAGTCCCTGGACAGTCTCGAGCACAGATACGCAGTATTTT. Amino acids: CASSPWTVSSTDTQYF. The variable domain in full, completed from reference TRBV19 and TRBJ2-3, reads DGGITQSPKYLFRKEGQNVTLSCEQNLNHDAMYWYRQDPGQGLRLIYYSQIVNDFQKGDIAEGYSVSREKKESFPLTVTSAQKNPTAFYLCASSPWTVSSTDTQYFGPGTRLTVL.

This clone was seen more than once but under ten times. This CDR3 is CASRLRGEGQPQHF. Here the CDR3 DNA reads TGTGCCAGCCGCTTGAGGGGGGAAGGTCAGCCCCAGCATTTT. V is TRBV19 and J is TRBJ1-5, with D tentatively TRBD1 (6 bases). The ends were cut back, 9 bases at V and 6 bases at J, with 18 bases in the middle. The CDR3 has 14 amino acids. Germline V gene sequence: CDR1 LNHDA, CDR2 SQIVND (reference sequence). Together with reference TRBV19 and TRBJ1-5, the CDR3 gives the full variable domain: DGGITQSPKYLFRKEGQNVTLSCEQNLNHDAMYWYRQDPGQGLRLIYYSQIVNDFQKGDIAEGYSVSREKKESFPLTVTSAQKNPTAFYLCASRLRGEGQPQHFGDGTRLSIL.

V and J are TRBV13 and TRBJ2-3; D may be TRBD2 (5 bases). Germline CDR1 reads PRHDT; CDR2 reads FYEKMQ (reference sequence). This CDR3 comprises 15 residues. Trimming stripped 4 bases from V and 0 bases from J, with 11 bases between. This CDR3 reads CASSSFEGSTDTQYF. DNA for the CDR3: TGTGCCAGCAGCTCCTTCGAGGGCAGCACAGATACGCAGTATTTT.

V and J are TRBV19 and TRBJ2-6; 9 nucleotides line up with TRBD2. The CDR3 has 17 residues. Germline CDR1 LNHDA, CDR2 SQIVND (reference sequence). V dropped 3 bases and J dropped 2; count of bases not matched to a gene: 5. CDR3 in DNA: TGTGCCAGTAGTATCCATGCGGGAGGGACTGGGGCCAACGTCCTGACTTTC. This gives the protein CASSIHAGGTGANVLTF. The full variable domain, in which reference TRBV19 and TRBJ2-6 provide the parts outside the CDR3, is DGGITQSPKYLFRKEGQNVTLSCEQNLNHDAMYWYRQDPGQGLRLIYYSQIVNDFQKGDIAEGYSVSREKKESFPLTVTSAQKNPTAFYLCASSIHAGGTGANVLTFGAGSRLTVL.

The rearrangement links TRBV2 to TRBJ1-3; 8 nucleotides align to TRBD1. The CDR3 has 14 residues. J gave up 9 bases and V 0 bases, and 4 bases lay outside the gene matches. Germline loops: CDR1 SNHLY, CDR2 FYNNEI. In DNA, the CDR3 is TGTGCCAGCAGTGAAGCACAGGGGGAGAGCACCATATATTTT. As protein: CASSEAQGESTIYF.

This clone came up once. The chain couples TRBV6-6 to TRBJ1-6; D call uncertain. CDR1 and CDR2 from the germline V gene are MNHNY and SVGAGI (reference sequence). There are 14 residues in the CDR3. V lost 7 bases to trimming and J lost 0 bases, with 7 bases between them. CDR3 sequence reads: CASKPSSYNSPLHF. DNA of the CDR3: TGTGCCAGCAAACCTAGCTCCTATAATTCACCCCTCCACTTT.

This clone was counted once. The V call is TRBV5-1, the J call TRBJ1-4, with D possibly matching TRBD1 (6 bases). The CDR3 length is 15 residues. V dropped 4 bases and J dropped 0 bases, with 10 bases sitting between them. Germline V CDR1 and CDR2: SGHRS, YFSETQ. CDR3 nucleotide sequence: TGCGCCAGCAGCATGACAGGAGCAACTAATGAAAAACTGTTTTTT. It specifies CASSMTGATNEKLFF.

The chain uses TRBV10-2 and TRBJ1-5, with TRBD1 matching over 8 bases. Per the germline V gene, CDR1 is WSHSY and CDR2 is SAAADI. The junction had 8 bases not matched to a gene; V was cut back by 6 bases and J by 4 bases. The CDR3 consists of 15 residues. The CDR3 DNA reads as TGCGCCAGCAGGCCAGGGGGCTCCCTAAATCAGCCCCAGCATTTT. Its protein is CASRPGGSLNQPQHF.

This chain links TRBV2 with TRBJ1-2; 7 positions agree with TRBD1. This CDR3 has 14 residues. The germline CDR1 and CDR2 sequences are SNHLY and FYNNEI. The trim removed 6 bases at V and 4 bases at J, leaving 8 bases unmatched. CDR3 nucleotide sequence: TGTGCCAGCAGCCCCGACAGGGTTGCCTATGGCTACACCTTC. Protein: CASSPDRVAYGYTF.

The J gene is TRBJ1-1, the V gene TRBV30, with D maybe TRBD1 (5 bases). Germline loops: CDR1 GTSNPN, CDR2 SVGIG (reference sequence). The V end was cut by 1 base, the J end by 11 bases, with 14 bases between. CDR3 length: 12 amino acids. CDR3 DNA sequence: TGTGCCTGGAGTGGGTCGGGCAGGGTGGCTTTCTTT. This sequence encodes CAWSGSGRVAFF.

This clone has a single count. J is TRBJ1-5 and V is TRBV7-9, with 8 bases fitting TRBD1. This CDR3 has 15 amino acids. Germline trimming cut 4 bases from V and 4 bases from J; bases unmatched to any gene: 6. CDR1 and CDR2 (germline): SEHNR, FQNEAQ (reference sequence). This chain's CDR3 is CASSWGRQGNQPQHF. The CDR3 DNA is TGTGCCAGCAGCTGGGGGAGACAGGGGAATCAGCCCCAGCATTTT.

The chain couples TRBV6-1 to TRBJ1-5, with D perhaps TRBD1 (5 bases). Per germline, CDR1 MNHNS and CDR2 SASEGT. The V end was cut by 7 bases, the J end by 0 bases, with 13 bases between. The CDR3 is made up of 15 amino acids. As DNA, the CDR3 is TGTGCCAGCACCCAAGGGACGTATAGCAATCAGCCCCAGCATTTT. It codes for CASTQGTYSNQPQHF.

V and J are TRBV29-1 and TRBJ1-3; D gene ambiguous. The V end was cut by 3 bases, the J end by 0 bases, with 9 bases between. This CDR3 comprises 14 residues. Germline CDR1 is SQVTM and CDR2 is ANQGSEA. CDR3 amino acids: CSVDRSNSGNTIYF. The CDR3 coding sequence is TGCAGCGTTGACCGCAGCAACTCTGGAAACACCATATATTTT.

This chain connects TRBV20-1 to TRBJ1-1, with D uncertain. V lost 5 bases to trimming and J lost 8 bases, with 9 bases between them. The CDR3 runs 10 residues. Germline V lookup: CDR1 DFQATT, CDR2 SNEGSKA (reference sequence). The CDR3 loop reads CSAEGSEAFF. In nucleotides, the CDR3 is TGCAGTGCTGAGGGAAGCGAAGCTTTCTTT.

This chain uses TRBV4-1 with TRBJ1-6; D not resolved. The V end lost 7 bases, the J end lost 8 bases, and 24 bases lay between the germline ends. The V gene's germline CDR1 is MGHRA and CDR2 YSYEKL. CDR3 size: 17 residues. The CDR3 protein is CASTPLGRTGIHSPLHF. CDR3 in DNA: TGCGCCAGCACCCCACTTGGTAGAACGGGGATCCATTCACCCCTCCACTTT.